This TCR beta chain was captured by sequencing in a study of shared clonotypes between healthy human individuals. Study context: Three plates each covered CD4 naive and memory; CD8 naive two, CD8 memory one.

Across several immunoSEQ plates, the genomic DNA of each subset was split evenly. TCRdb's copy holds only in-frame clones and misses some; the assay was immunoSEQ multiplex PCR. This sample has about 1.1 million clones; roughly 80% occur once, and the top ten carry almost 0.9%. The CDR3 runs to 13 residues. Germline CDR1 is SQVTM and CDR2 is ANQGSEA. V dropped 1 base and J dropped 3; count of bases not matched to a gene: 3. In regard to this clone: It may be a read error: a sequence one base away is much more abundant. Other nucleotide sequences from this sample produce the same CDR3.

This TCR was recovered from a man between 18 and 35 years old in good health. Some clones in this sample may be carry-over from other donors' samples. The J gene is TRBJ2-7, the V gene TRBV29-1; 7 bases line up with TRBD1. Sequenced material: memory CD4+ T cells from PBMCs. Subset indicated: CD45RA-negative fraction. The CDR3 coding sequence is TGCAGCGTTGAAGGGGGACAGAGCTACGAGCAGTACTTC. Amino acid sequence: CSVEGGQSYEQYF.